This T cell receptor (beta chain) was obtained from a study of somatic mutations in cytotoxic T cells in rheumatoid arthritis. Points from the study as a whole: The study found no significant difference in CD8+ T-cell clonality between rheumatoid arthritis patients and age-matched healthy controls.

Some clones are missing from TCRdb's copy, which holds only in-frame ones; the method was immunoSEQ multiplex PCR. The sample has approximately 15,000 clones; about 77% are singletons. V was shortened by 5 bases and J by 0 bases, with 20 bases between the two germline ends. CDR3 length equals 17 residues. The germline V gene has CDR1 SGHNT and CDR2 YENEEA. As regards this clone: The antigen is undetermined.

This sequence was found in an adult with rheumatoid arthritis. The genes are TRBV11-3 and TRBJ2-7; either TRBD1 or TRBD2 may supply D (7 bases each). Sequences were obtained from CD8+ T cells sorted from blood. The CDR3 nucleotides are TGTGCCAGCAGCCTAAAGAGCGGGACAGTTCTCTCCTACGAGCAGTACTTC. Protein sequence: CASSLKSGTVLSYEQYF. Looking up the rest from reference TRBV11-3 and TRBJ2-7 gives the full variable domain: EAGVVQSPRYKIIEKKQPVAFWCNPISGHNTLYWYLQNLGQGPELLIRYENEEAVDDSQLPKDRFSAERLKGVDSTLKIQPAELGDSAVYLCASSLKSGTVLSYEQYFGPGTRLTVT.